The clone carrying this TCR beta chain was counted between two and nine times. The antigen remains unidentified. Described time point: sample taken at primary tumor resection. Donation came from around 72 patients with untreated early-stage non-small cell lung cancer. This entry comes from a study of spatial heterogeneity in lung cancer. V lost 4 bases to trimming and J lost 3 bases; unmatched junction nucleotides: 5. Per germline, CDR1 SGHAT and CDR2 FQNNGV. The CDR3 consists of 15 residues. Findings and limits, study-wide: Ubiquitous expanded tumor TCRs appeared in blood more at resection than follow-up.

TCRdb analysed the 5' RACE reads with MiXCR anew, one entry per CDR3 protein. The profile shows around 41,000 distinct CDR3 sequences, over 6.5% of them singletons. The source of this sequence is a female donor with early-stage non-small cell lung cancer. V gene TRBV11-2 combines with J gene TRBJ2-1; 8 positions agree with TRBD2. The sequenced sample was PBMCs, obtained at surgery. As DNA, the CDR3 is TGTGCCAGCAGCTCCCACGGGGGGGGCTACAATGAGCAGTTCTTC. Encoded protein: CASSSHGGGYNEQFF.